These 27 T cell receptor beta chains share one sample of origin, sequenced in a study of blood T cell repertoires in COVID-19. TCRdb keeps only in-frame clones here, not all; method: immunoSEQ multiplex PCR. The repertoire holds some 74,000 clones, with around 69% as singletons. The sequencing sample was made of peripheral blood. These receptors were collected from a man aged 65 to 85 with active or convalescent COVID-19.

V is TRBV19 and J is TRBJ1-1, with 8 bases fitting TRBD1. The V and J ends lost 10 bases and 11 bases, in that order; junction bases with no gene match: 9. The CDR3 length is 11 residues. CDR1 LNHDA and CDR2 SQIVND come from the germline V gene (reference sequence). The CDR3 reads CAITGGGTAFF. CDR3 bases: TGTGCCATTACAGGGGGAGGTACGGCTTTCTTT.

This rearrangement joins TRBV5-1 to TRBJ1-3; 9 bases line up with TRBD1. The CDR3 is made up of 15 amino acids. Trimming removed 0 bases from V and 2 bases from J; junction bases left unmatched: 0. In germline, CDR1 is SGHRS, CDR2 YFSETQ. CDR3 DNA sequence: TGCGCCAGCAGCTTGGGGGACAGGGCTGGAAACACCATATATTTT. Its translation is CASSLGDRAGNTIYF. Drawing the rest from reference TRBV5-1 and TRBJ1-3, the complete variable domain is KAGVTQTPRYLIKTRGQQVTLSCSPISGHRSVSWYQQTPGQGLQFLFEYFSETQRNKGNFPGRFSGRQFSNSRSEMNVSTLELGDSALYLCASSLGDRAGNTIYFGEGSWLTVV.

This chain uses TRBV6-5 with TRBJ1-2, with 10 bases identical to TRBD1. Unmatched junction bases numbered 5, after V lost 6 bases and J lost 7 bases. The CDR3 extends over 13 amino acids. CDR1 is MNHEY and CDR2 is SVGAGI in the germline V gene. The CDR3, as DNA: TGTGCCAGCAGGGACAGGGGGGACGGTGGCTACACCTTC. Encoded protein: CASRDRGDGGYTF.

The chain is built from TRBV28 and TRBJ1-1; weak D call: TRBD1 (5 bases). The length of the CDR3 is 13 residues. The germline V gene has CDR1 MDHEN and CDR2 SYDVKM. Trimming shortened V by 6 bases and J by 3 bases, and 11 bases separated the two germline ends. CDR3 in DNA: TGTGCCAGCAGGCCGGGGGGTCACACTGAAGCTTTCTTT. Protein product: CASRPGGHTEAFF.

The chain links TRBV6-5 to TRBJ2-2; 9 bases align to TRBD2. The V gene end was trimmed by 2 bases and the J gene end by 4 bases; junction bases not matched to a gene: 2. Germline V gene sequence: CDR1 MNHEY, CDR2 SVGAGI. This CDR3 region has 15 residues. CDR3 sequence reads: CASSYRGGATGELFF. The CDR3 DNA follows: TGTGCCAGCAGTTACCGCGGGGGGGCCACCGGGGAGCTGTTTTTT.

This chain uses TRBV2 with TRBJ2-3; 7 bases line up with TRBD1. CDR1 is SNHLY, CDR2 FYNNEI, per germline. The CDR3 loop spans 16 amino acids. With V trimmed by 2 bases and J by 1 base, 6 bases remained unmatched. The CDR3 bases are TGTGCCAGCAGTGAATTTGGGACAGCCGGCACAGATACGCAGTATTTT. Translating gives CASSEFGTAGTDTQYF.

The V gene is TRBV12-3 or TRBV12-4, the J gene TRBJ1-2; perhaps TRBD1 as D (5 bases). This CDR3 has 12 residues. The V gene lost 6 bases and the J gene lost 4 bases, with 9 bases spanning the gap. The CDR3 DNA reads TGTGCCAGCAGCCGAGACAGCTATGGCTACACCTTC. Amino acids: CASSRDSYGYTF.

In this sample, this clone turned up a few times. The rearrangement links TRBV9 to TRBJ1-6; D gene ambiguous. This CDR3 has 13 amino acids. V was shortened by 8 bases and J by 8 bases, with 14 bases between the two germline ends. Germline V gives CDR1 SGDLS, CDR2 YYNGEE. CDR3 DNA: TGTGCCAGTTCGCGGGTGGGAGATTCACCCCTCCACTTT. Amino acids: CASSRVGDSPLHF.

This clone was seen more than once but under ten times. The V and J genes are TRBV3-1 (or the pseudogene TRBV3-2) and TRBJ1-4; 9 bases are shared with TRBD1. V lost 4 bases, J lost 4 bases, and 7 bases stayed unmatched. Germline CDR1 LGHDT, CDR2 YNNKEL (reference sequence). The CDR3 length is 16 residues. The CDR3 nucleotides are TGTGCCAGCAGCCCGGGACAGGGCGCGGGTAATGAAAAACTGTTTTTT. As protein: CASSPGQGAGNEKLFF.

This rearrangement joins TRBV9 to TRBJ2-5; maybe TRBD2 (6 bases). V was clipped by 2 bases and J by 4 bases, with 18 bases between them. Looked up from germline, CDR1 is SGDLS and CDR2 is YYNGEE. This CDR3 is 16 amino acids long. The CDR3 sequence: CASSVSGTPGGETQYF. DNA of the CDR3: TGTGCCAGCAGCGTGTCCGGGACTCCCGGTGGAGAGACCCAGTACTTC.

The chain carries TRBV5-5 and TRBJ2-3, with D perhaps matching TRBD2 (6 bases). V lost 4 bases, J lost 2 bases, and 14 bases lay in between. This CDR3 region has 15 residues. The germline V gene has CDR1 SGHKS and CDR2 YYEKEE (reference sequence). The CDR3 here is CASSHTGEATDTQYF. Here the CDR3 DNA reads TGTGCCAGCAGCCACACGGGGGAGGCCACAGATACGCAGTATTTT. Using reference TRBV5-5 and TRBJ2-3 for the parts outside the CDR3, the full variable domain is DAGVTQSPTHLIKTRGQQVTLRCSPISGHKSVSWYQQVLGQGPQFIFQYYEKEERGRGNFPDRFSARQFPNYSSELNVNALLLGDSALYLCASSHTGEATDTQYFGPGTRLTVL.

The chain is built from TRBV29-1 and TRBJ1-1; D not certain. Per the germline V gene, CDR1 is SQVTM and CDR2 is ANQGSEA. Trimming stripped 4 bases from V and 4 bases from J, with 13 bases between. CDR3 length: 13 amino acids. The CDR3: CSVVTAPRTEAFF. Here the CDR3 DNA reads TGCAGCGTTGTCACAGCTCCCCGCACTGAAGCTTTCTTT.

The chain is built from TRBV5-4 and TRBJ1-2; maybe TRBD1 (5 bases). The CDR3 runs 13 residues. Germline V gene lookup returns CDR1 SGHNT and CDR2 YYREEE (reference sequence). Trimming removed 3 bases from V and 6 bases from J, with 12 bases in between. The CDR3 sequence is CASSSVGAHGYTF. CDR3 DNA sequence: TGTGCCAGCAGCTCCGTAGGGGCGCATGGCTACACCTTC.

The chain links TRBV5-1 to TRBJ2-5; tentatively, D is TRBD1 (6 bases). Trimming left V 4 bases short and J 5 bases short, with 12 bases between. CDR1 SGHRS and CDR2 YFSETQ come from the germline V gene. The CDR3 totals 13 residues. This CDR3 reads CASSPQGSETQYF. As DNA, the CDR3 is TGCGCCAGCAGCCCACAGGGTAGCGAGACCCAGTACTTC.

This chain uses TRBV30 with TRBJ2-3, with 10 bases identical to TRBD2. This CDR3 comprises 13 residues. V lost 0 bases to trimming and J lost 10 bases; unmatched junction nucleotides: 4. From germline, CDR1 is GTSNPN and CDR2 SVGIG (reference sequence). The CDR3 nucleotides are TGTGCCTGGAGTGTAAGCGGGGGGGATTCGCAGTATTTT. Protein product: CAWSVSGGDSQYF.

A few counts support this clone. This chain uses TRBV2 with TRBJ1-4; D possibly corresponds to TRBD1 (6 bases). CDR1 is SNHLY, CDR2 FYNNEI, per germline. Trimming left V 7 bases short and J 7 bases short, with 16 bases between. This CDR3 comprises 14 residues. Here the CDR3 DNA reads TGTGCCAGCAAGGGGGACGGGGATTCTGAAAAACTGTTTTTT. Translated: CASKGDGDSEKLFF.

The CDR3 region is CASSEGARGYTF. For the CDR3, the DNA is TGTGCCAGCAGTGAGGGGGCCAGAGGCTACACCTTC. This chain links TRBV12-3 or TRBV12-4 with TRBJ1-2; 7 bases are shared with TRBD1. The ends lost 5 bases at V and 8 bases at J; junction bases unmatched: 5. This CDR3 comprises 12 residues.

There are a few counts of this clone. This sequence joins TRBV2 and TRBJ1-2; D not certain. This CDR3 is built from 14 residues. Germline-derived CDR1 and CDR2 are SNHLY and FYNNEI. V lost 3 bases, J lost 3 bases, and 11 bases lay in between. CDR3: CASSESALDYGYTF. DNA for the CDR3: TGTGCCAGCAGTGAGAGTGCGCTTGACTATGGCTACACCTTC.

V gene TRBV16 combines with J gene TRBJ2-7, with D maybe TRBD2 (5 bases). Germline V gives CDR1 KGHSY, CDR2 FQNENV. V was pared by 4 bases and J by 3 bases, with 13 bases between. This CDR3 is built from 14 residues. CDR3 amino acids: CASSRSSANYEQYF. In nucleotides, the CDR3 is TGTGCCAGCAGCCGGAGTAGCGCGAACTACGAGCAGTACTTC.

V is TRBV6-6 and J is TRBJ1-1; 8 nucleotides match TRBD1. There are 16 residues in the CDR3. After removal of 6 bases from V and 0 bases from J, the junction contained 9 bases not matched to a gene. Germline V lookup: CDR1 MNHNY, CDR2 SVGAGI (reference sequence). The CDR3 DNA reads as TGTGCCAGCAGCCCTCAACAGGGGGGGTTGAACACTGAAGCTTTCTTT. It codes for CASSPQQGGLNTEAFF.

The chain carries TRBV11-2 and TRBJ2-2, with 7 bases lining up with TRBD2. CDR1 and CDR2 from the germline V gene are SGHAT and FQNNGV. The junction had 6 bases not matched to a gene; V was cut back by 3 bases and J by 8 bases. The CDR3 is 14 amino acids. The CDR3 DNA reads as TGTGCCAGCAGCTTTCCGGGGGGAGGAGGGGAGCTGTTTTTT. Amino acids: CASSFPGGGGELFF.

For the CDR3, the DNA is TGTGCCAGCAGCGATGGACTAGCGGTCACCGGGGAGCTGTTTTTT. Its protein product is CASSDGLAVTGELFF. The V call is TRBV9, the J call TRBJ2-2; 10 bases align to TRBD2. Germline-derived CDR1 and CDR2 are SGDLS and YYNGEE. Trimming at V came to 3 bases and at J to 4 bases, leaving 3 bases not matched to a gene. This CDR3 has 15 amino acids.

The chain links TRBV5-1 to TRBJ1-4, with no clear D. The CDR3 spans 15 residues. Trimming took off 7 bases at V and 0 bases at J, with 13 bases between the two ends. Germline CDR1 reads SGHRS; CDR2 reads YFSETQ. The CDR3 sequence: CASARVGATNEKLFF. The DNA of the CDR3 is TGCGCCAGCGCCCGGGTCGGGGCAACTAATGAAAAACTGTTTTTT.

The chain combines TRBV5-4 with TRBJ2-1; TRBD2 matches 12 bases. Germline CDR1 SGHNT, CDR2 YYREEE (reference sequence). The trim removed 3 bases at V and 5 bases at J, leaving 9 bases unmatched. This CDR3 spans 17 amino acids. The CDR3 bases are TGTGCCAGCAGCTCCGATACTAGCGGGGGGCTTCACAATGAGCAGTTCTTC. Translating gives CASSSDTSGGLHNEQFF.

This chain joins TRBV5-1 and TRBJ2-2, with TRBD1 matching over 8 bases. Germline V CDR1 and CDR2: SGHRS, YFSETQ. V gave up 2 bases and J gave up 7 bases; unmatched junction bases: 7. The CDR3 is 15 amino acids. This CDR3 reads CASSFGQGRVGELFF. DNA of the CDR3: TGCGCCAGCAGCTTCGGACAGGGTAGGGTCGGGGAGCTGTTTTTT.

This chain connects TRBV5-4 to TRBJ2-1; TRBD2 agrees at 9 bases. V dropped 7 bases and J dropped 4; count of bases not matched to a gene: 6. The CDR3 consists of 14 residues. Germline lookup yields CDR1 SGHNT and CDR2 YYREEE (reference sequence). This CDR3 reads CASGSSGVYNEQFF. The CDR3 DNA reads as TGTGCCAGCGGTTCTAGCGGGGTATACAATGAGCAGTTCTTC. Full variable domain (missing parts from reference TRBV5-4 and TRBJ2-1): ETGVTQSPTHLIKTRGQQVTLRCSSQSGHNTVSWYQQALGQGPQFIFQYYREEENGRGNFPPRFSGLQFPNYSSELNVNALELDDSALYLCASGSSGVYNEQFFGPGTRLTVL.

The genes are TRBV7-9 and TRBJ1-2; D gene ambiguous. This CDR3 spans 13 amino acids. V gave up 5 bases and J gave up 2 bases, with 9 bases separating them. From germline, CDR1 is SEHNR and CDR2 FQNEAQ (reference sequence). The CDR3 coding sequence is TGTGCCAGCAGCCCCGAGGGAAACTATGGCTACACCTTC. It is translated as CASSPEGNYGYTF.